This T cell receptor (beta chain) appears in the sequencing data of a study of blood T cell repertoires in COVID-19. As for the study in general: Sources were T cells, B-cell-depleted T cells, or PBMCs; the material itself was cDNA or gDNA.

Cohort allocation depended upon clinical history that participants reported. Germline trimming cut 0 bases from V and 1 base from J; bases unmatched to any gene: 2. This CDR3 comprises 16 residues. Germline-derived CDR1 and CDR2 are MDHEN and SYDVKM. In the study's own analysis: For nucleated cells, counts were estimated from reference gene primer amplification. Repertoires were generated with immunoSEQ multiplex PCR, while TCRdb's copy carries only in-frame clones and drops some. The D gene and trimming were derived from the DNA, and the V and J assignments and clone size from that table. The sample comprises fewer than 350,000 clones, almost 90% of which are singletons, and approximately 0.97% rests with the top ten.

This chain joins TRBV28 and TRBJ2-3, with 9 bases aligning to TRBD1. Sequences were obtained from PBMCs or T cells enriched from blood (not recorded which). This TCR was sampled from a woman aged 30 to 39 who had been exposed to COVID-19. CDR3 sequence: CASSLWDRGGTDTQYF. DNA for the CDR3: TGTGCCAGCAGTTTATGGGACAGGGGCGGCACAGATACGCAGTATTTT.